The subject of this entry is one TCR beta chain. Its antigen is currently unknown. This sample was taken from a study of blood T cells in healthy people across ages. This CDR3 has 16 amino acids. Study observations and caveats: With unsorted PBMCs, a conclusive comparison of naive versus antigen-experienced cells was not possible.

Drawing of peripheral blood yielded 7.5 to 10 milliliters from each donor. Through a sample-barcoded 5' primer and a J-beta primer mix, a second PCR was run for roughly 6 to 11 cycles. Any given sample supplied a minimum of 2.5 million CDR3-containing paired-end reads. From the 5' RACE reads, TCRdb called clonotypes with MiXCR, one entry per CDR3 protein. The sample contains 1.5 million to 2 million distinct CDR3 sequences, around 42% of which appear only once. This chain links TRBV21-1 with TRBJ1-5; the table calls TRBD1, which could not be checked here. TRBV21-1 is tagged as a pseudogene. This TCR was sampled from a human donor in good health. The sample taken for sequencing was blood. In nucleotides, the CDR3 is TGTGCCAGCAGCAAATACAGGGGACAATTCAATCAGCCCCAGCATTTT. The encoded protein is CASSKYRGQFNQPQHF.